The 21 T cell receptor beta chains given below trace back to one sample, sequenced in a study of vaccination and CD4 T cells after COVID-19. Their specific antigens are unknown. CD4+ T cells that had been cultured provided DNA sequenced with the Oncomine TCR Beta short-read assay. TCRdb processed the PCR reads anew with MiXCR; each CDR3 protein has one entry. The table has over 15,000 distinct CDR3 sequences, over 70% seen once. Treatment described: approximately nine-day PBMC culture with coronavirus spike peptide pools or control peptides (ViraFEST assay). Material for sequencing was CD4+ T cells from blood, cultured in vitro. These receptors originate from a human donor who had recovered from COVID-19.

The chain couples TRBV6-1 to TRBJ2-7; 7 nucleotides align to TRBD1. CDR1 MNHNS and CDR2 SASEGT come from the germline V gene. CDR3 size: 16 residues. The ends lost 5 bases at V and 0 bases at J; junction bases unmatched: 10. Here the CDR3 reads CASSNLQGSSSYEQYF. CDR3 sequence (DNA): TGTGCCAGCAGTAACCTACAGGGGTCTAGCTCCTACGAGCAGTACTTC.

The chain recombines TRBV27 with TRBJ2-7; D unclear. Germline assignment: CDR1 MNHEY and CDR2 SMNVEV (reference sequence). V lost 2 bases, J lost 4 bases, and 15 bases lay in between. This CDR3 contains 15 residues. CDR3 nucleotide sequence: TGTGCCAGCAGTTTAGCCGTAGGAACAGAGTACGAGCAGTACTTC. It codes for CASSLAVGTEYEQYF.

This sequence joins TRBV27 and TRBJ1-1; unclear D gene. The length of the CDR3 is 14 residues. Germline CDR1 and CDR2: MNHEY and SMNVEV (reference sequence). V lost 1 base to trimming and J lost 2 bases, with 8 bases between them. In DNA form, the CDR3 reads TGTGCCAGCAGTTTATGGGGAGATAACACTGAAGCTTTCTTT. Its protein product is CASSLWGDNTEAFF.

The gene calls are TRBV7-2 and TRBJ1-1; D ambiguous. Trimming left V 4 bases short and J 4 bases short, with 19 bases between. CDR3 size: 16 residues. Germline loops: CDR1 SGHTA, CDR2 FQGNSA. DNA of the CDR3: TGTGCCAGCAGCTCAACCCTCCCGCTGGGAGGCACTGAAGCTTTCTTT. Amino acids: CASSSTLPLGGTEAFF.

The CDR3 nucleotides are TGTGCCAGCAGCTTAGATGTCGGAATATTGAACACTGAAGCTTTCTTT. Protein product: CASSLDVGILNTEAFF. The chain has TRBV7-9 and TRBJ1-1; D unresolved. The CDR3 runs to 16 residues. The V end lost 1 base, the J end lost 0 bases, and 12 bases lay between the germline ends. CDR1 and CDR2 from the germline V gene are SEHNR and FQNEAQ (reference sequence).

The chain carries TRBV20-1 and TRBJ2-7; D is undetermined. Germline CDR1 reads DFQATT; CDR2 reads SNEGSKA (reference sequence). The CDR3 loop spans 13 amino acids. The V end was cut by 1 base, the J end by 7 bases, with 14 bases between. The CDR3 coding sequence is TGCAGTGCTAGAGCCTACATCGCTGAGGAGCAGTACTTC. Protein sequence: CSARAYIAEEQYF.

V usage is TRBV2 and J usage is TRBJ1-6, with TRBD1 matching 7 bases. This CDR3 is 15 amino acids long. V trimming: 6 bases; J trimming: 7 bases; junction bases outside the gene matches: 9. Germline CDR1 reads SNHLY; CDR2 reads FYNNEI. The CDR3 bases are TGTGCCAGCAGAGAGACAGGGTTTGTCAATTCACCCCTCCACTTT. Amino acids: CASRETGFVNSPLHF.

The V call is TRBV6-2 or TRBV6-3, the J call TRBJ1-5, with 8 bases matching TRBD1. Unmatched junction bases numbered 8, after V lost 6 bases and J lost 7 bases. Germline CDR1 reads MNHEY; CDR2 reads SVGEGT. The CDR3 contains 14 residues. CDR3 region: CASRQTGAGQPQHF. In nucleotides, the CDR3 is TGTGCCAGCAGACAGACAGGGGCCGGACAGCCCCAGCATTTT.

The rearrangement joins TRBV15 to TRBJ1-2, with 12 positions matching TRBD1. Germline values: CDR1 LNHNV, CDR2 YYDKDF (reference sequence). CDR3 length: 16 amino acids. The V gene end was trimmed by 2 bases and the J gene end by 8 bases; junction bases not matched to a gene: 9. This CDR3 is CATSRSGGQGALGYTF. CDR3 DNA sequence: TGTGCCACCAGCAGATCTGGGGGACAGGGGGCTTTGGGCTACACCTTC.

The J gene is TRBJ1-5, the V gene TRBV6-1; 10 bases line up with TRBD1. Trimming cost V 5 bases and J 3 bases; bases outside gene matches: 10. The CDR3 sequence is 17 residues long. CDR1 and CDR2 from the germline V gene are MNHNS and SASEGT. CDR3: CASSPRTGGLFNQPQHF. CDR3 bases: TGTGCCAGCAGTCCAAGGACAGGGGGGCTCTTCAATCAGCCCCAGCATTTT.

A few counts support this clonotype. The chain joins TRBV20-1 to TRBJ1-2; maybe TRBD1 (6 bases). This CDR3 contains 11 residues. Germline V gene sequence: CDR1 DFQATT, CDR2 SNEGSKA (reference sequence). Trimming shortened V by 6 bases and J by 4 bases, and 9 bases separated the two germline ends. The CDR3 sequence is CSAPTGYGYTF. The DNA of the CDR3 is TGCAGTGCCCCGACAGGCTATGGCTACACCTTC.

V usage is TRBV28 and J usage is TRBJ2-5, with TRBD2 matching over 8 bases. The CDR3 totals 16 residues. J was trimmed by 5 bases and V by 4 bases; bases with no gene match: 12. Looked up from germline, CDR1 is MDHEN and CDR2 is SYDVKM. The CDR3 DNA is TGTGCCAGCAGTTCCCCCAGGACTAGCAAAGGGGAGACCCAGTACTTC. This translates into CASSSPRTSKGETQYF.

CDR3 residues: CASRTQNTIYF. The CDR3 bases are TGTGCCAGCAGGACCCAAAACACCATATATTTT. The genes are TRBV7-2 and TRBJ1-3; unclear D gene. Trimming removed 6 bases from V and 6 bases from J, with 6 bases in between. Germline-derived CDR1 and CDR2 are SGHTA and FQGNSA. The CDR3 extends over 11 amino acids.

The chain is built from TRBV6-1 and TRBJ2-3; 11 nucleotides align to TRBD2. The germline gives CDR1 MNHNS, CDR2 SASEGT. V was pared by 8 bases and J by 5 bases, with 9 bases of the junction left unmatched. The length of the CDR3 is 15 residues. CDR3 DNA: TGTGCCAGCCGCCTACTAGCGGGAGCTAAAGATACGCAGTATTTT. Translated: CASRLLAGAKDTQYF.

This rearrangement joins TRBV7-2 to TRBJ1-5; D remains ambiguous. The V end lost 0 bases, the J end lost 6 bases, and 12 bases lay between the germline ends. The CDR3 loop spans 15 amino acids. From germline, CDR1 is SGHTA and CDR2 FQGNSA. In nucleotides, the CDR3 is TGTGCCAGCAGCTTAGCGGTGGGAGTGAGTCAGCCCCAGCATTTT. It yields the protein CASSLAVGVSQPQHF.

Only a few counts were recorded for this clonotype. The genes are TRBV19 and TRBJ1-5; D is perhaps TRBD1 (5 bases). The V end was cut by 7 bases, the J end by 0 bases, with 19 bases between. CDR3 length: 17 residues. The germline CDR1 and CDR2 sequences are LNHDA and SQIVND (reference sequence). CDR3 coding DNA: TGTGCCAGTACGCGGGGGGAACAGAGCTATAGCAATCAGCCCCAGCATTTT. This codes for CASTRGEQSYSNQPQHF.

The chain uses TRBV7-9 and TRBJ1-2; D is possibly TRBD1 (5 bases). The CDR3 has 14 amino acids. The germline V and J ends were trimmed by 2 bases and 6 bases, with 13 bases remaining between them. Germline V gives CDR1 SEHNR, CDR2 FQNEAQ (reference sequence). CDR3 sequence: CASSLKGRDDGYTF. The CDR3 nucleotides are TGTGCCAGCAGCTTAAAAGGCAGGGATGATGGCTACACCTTC.

The genes are TRBV9 and TRBJ1-2; 8 bases are shared with TRBD1. The CDR3 extends over 13 amino acids. V lost 4 bases to trimming and J lost 7 bases; unmatched junction nucleotides: 6. Germline V gene sequence: CDR1 SGDLS, CDR2 YYNGEE. The DNA of the CDR3 is TGTGCCAGCAGCCCCGAACAGGGGGGTGGCTACACCTTC. Translated: CASSPEQGGGYTF.

V usage is TRBV25-1 and J usage is TRBJ2-5, with D possibly being TRBD1 (5 bases). This CDR3 has 11 amino acids. CDR1 is MGHDK and CDR2 is SYGVNS in the germline V gene. V lost 7 bases and J 3 bases, leaving 6 bases between the germline ends. CDR3 loop: CASTREETQYF. The CDR3 region has the DNA TGTGCCAGCACCAGGGAAGAGACCCAGTACTTC.

There are a few counts of this clonotype. The gene calls are TRBV7-9 and TRBJ1-1; D is unresolved. This CDR3 comprises 13 residues. V was pared by 4 bases and J by 0 bases, with 6 bases between. Germline loops: CDR1 SEHNR, CDR2 FQNEAQ (reference sequence). CDR3 nucleotide sequence: TGTGCCAGCAGCTCGACCATGAACACTGAAGCTTTCTTT. Translation gives CASSSTMNTEAFF. Together with reference TRBV7-9 and TRBJ1-1, the CDR3 gives the full variable domain: DTGVSQNPRHKITKRGQNVTFRCDPISEHNRLYWYRQTLGQGPEFLTYFQNEAQLEKSRLLSDRFSAERPKGSFSTLEIQRTEQGDSAMYLCASSSTMNTEAFFGQGTRLTVV.

The J gene is TRBJ1-6, the V gene TRBV20-1; 8 bases are a match to TRBD1. The CDR3 runs 17 residues. The V gene's germline CDR1 is DFQATT and CDR2 SNEGSKA (reference sequence). The V segment lost 4 bases and the J segment 2 bases; nucleotides outside the gene matches: 10. The CDR3 spells CSATFRTGYPYNSPLHF. The CDR3 DNA follows: TGCAGTGCTACCTTCCGGACAGGGTATCCCTATAATTCACCCCTCCACTTT.